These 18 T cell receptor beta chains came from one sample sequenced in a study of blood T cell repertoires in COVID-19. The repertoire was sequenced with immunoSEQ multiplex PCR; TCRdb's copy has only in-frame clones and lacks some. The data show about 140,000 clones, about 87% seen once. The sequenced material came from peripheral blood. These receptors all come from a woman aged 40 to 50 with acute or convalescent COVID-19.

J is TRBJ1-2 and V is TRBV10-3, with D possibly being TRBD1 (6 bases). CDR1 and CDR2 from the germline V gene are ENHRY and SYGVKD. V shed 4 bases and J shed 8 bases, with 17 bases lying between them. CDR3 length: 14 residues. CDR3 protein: CAISVRVWGQGYTF. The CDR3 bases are TGTGCCATCAGTGTTCGAGTTTGGGGACAAGGCTACACCTTC.

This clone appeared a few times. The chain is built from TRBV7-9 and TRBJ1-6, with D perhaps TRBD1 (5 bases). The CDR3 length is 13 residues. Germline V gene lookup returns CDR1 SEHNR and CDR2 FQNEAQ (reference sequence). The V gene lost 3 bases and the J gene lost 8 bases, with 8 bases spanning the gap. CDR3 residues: CASSFPGDSPLHF. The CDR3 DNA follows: TGTGCCAGCAGCTTCCCGGGGGATTCACCCCTCCACTTT.

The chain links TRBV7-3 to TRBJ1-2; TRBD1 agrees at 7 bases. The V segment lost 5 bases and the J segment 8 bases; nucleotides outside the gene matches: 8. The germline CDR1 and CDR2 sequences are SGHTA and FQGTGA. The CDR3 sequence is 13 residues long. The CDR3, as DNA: TGTGCCAGCAGCGCCACGACAGGGATGGGCTACACCTTC. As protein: CASSATTGMGYTF.

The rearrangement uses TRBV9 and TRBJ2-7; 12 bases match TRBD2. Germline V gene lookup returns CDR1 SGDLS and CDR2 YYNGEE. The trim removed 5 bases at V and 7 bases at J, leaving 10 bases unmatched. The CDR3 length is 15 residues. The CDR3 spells CASSQLAGGGTEQYF. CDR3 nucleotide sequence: TGTGCCAGCAGTCAACTAGCGGGAGGAGGGACAGAGCAGTACTTC.

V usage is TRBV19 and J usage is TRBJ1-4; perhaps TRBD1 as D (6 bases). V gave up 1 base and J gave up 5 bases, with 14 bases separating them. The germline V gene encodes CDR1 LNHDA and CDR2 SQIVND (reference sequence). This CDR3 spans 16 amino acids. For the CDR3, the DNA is TGTGCCAGTAGTATAGTATGGGACAAGTACAATGAAAAACTGTTTTTT. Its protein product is CASSIVWDKYNEKLFF. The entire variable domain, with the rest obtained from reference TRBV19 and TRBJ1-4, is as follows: DGGITQSPKYLFRKEGQNVTLSCEQNLNHDAMYWYRQDPGQGLRLIYYSQIVNDFQKGDIAEGYSVSREKKESFPLTVTSAQKNPTAFYLCASSIVWDKYNEKLFFGSGTQLSVL.

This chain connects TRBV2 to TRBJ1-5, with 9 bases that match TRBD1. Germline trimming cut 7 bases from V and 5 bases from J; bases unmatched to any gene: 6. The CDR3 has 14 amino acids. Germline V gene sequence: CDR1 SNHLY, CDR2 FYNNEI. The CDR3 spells CASTLQGADQPQHF. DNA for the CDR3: TGTGCCAGCACTTTACAGGGGGCGGATCAGCCCCAGCATTTT.

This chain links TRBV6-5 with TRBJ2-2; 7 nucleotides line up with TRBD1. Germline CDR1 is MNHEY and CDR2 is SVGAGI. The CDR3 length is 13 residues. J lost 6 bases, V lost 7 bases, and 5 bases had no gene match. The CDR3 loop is CASNRGKAGELFF. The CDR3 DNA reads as TGTGCCAGCAACAGGGGAAAGGCCGGGGAGCTGTTTTTT.

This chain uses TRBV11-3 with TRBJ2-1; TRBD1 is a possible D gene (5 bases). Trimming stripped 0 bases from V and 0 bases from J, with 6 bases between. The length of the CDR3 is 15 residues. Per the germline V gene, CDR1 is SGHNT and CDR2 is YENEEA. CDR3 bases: TGTGCCAGCAGCTTAGAAACAGGCTCCTACAATGAGCAGTTCTTC. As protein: CASSLETGSYNEQFF.

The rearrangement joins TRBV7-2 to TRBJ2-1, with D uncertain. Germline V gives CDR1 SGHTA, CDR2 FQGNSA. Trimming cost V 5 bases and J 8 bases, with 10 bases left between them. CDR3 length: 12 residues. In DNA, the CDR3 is TGTGCCAGCAGCCCCCCTCGGGATGAGCAGTTCTTC. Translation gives CASSPPRDEQFF.

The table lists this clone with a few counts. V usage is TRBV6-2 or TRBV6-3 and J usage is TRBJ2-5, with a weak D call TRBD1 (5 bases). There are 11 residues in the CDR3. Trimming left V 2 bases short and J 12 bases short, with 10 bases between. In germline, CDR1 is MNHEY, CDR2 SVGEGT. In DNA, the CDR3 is TGTGCCAGCAGTTACGACAGCCAAAAGTACTTC. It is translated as CASSYDSQKYF.

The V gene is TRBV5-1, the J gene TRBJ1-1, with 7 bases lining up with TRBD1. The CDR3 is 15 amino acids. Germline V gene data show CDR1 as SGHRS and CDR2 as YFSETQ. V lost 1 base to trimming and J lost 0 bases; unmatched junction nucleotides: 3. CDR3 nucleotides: TGCGCCAGCAGCTTGCTGGGGACAGTGAACACTGAAGCTTTCTTT. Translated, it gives CASSLLGTVNTEAFF.

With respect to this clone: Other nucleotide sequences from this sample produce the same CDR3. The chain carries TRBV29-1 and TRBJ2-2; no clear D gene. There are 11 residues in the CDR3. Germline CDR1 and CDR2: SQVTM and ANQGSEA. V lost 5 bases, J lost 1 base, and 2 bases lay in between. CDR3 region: CSVRNTGELFF. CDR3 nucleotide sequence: TGCAGCGTTCGGAACACCGGGGAGCTGTTTTTT.

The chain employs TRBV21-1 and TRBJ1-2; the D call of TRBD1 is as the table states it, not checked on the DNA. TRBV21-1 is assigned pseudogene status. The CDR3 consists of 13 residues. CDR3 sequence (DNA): TGTGCCAGCAGCATGGACAGCCACTATGGCTACACCTTC. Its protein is CASSMDSHYGYTF.

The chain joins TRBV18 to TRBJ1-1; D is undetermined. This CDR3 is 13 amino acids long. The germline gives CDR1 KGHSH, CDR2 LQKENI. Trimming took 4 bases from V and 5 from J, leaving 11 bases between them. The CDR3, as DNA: TGTGCCAGCTCACTAGGGCGGGGTACTGAAGCTTTCTTT. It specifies CASSLGRGTEAFF.

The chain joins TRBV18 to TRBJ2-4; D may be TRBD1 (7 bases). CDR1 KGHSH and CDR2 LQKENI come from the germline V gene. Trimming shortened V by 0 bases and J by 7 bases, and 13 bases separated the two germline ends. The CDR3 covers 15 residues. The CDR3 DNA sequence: TGTGCCAGCTCACCACCTATCGCAGGGGGGAACATTCAGTACTTC. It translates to CASSPPIAGGNIQYF.

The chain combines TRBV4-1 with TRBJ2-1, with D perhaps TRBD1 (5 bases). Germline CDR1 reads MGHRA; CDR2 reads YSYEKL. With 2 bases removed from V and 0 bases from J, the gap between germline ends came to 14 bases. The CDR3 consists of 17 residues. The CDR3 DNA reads TGCGCCAGCAGCCAACTCAGGGTTTCCCACTCCTACAATGAGCAGTTCTTC. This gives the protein CASSQLRVSHSYNEQFF.

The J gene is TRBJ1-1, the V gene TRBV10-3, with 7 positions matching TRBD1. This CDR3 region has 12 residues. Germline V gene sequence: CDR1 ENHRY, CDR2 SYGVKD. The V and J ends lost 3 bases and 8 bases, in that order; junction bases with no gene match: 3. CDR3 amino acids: CAISDLGQEAFF. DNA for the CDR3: TGTGCCATCAGTGACCTGGGACAGGAAGCTTTCTTT.

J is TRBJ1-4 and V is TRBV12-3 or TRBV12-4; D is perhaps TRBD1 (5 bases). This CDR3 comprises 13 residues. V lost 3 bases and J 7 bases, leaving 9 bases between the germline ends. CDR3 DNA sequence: TGTGCCAGCAGTTTTGACAGCCTTGAAAAACTGTTTTTT. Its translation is CASSFDSLEKLFF.